These 29 T cell receptor beta chains were all obtained from the same sample, sequenced in a study of cytomegalovirus exposure and HLA in healthy donors. The PCR used 60 Vbeta and 13 Jbeta primers. Clones were sequenced by immunoSEQ multiplex PCR, and TCRdb holds only the in-frame ones, with some missing. The sample carries around 190,000 clones, about 90% recorded once. Specimen: PBMCs. Receptors were obtained from a boy younger than 10 in good health and CMV-seronegative.

With regard to this clone: The same CDR3 can be traced to other DNA sequences in this sample. The chain uses TRBV5-1 and TRBJ2-5; D is uncertain. The CDR3 spans 11 residues. Germline V CDR1 and CDR2: SGHRS, YFSETQ. Trimming took 5 bases from V and 4 from J, leaving 6 bases between them. DNA for the CDR3: TGCGCCAGCAGGGGCGCAGAGACCCAGTACTTC. Protein: CASRGAETQYF. Full variable domain (outside the CDR3, taken from reference TRBV5-1 and TRBJ2-5): KAGVTQTPRYLIKTRGQQVTLSCSPISGHRSVSWYQQTPGQGLQFLFEYFSETQRNKGNFPGRFSGRQFSNSRSEMNVSTLELGDSALYLCASRGAETQYFGPGTRLLVL.

V is TRBV5-6 and J is TRBJ1-6; 7 positions match TRBD1. V lost 3 bases, J lost 7 bases, and 7 bases stayed unmatched. This CDR3 is 15 amino acids long. Germline loops: CDR1 SGHDT, CDR2 YYEEEE. CDR3 in DNA: TGTGCCAGCAGCTCTACAGGGGTGTGGAATTCACCCCTCCACTTT. It translates to CASSSTGVWNSPLHF.

The chain combines TRBV5-1 with TRBJ1-3; TRBD1 matches at 10 bases. J was trimmed by 0 bases and V by 0 bases; bases with no gene match: 3. CDR1 is SGHRS and CDR2 is YFSETQ in the germline V gene. The CDR3 covers 17 residues. For the CDR3, the DNA is TGCGCCAGCAGCTTGGGGACAGGGGGAAGCTCTGGAAACACCATATATTTT. It yields the protein CASSLGTGGSSGNTIYF.

This sequence joins TRBV5-4 and TRBJ1-2; D call uncertain. CDR1 SGHNT and CDR2 YYREEE come from the germline V gene (reference sequence). V was trimmed by 6 bases and J by 4 bases, leaving 7 bases between them. The CDR3 covers 11 residues. The CDR3 DNA reads as TGTGCCAGCATCGGAGTCTATGGCTACACCTTC. Encoded protein: CASIGVYGYTF. Complete variable domain (other parts from reference TRBV5-4 and TRBJ1-2): ETGVTQSPTHLIKTRGQQVTLRCSSQSGHNTVSWYQQALGQGPQFIFQYYREEENGRGNFPPRFSGLQFPNYSSELNVNALELDDSALYLCASIGVYGYTFGSGTRLTVV.

This clone occurred a few times. Other DNA sequences in the sample encode the same CDR3. V gene TRBV5-1 combines with J gene TRBJ2-3; a weak D match, TRBD2 (6 bases). V lost 0 bases and J lost 3, with 8 bases in between. The germline V gene has CDR1 SGHRS and CDR2 YFSETQ. The CDR3 sequence is 14 residues long. CDR3 sequence reads: CASSLGLGTDTQYF. In DNA form, the CDR3 reads TGCGCCAGCAGCTTGGGACTAGGAACAGATACGCAGTATTTT.

The chain employs TRBV15 and TRBJ2-7; tentatively, D is TRBD2 (6 bases). Trimming shortened V by 1 base and J by 3 bases, and 10 bases separated the two germline ends. In germline, CDR1 is LNHNV, CDR2 YYDKDF (reference sequence). This CDR3 spans 14 amino acids. The CDR3 coding sequence is TGTGCCACCAGCAGAGGTCTGGGAGGCTACGAGCAGTACTTC. Translation gives CATSRGLGGYEQYF. The entire variable domain, with the rest obtained from reference TRBV15 and TRBJ2-7, is as follows: DAMVIQNPRYQVTQFGKPVTLSCSQTLNHNVMYWYQQKSSQAPKLLFHYYDKDFNNEADTPDNFQSRRPNTSFCFLDIRSPGLGDTAMYLCATSRGLGGYEQYFGPGTRLTVT.

The genes are TRBV30 and TRBJ2-5; D is unclear. The germline CDR1 and CDR2 sequences are GTSNPN and SVGIG (reference sequence). Deletions cut 8 bases from V and 2 bases from J, with 15 bases between. The CDR3 totals 13 residues. In DNA form, the CDR3 reads TGTGCCCAAAAAATCCGCGATCAAGAGACCCAGTACTTC. Protein product: CAQKIRDQETQYF.

The CDR3 sequence: CASSQIRAGEQYF. The CDR3 DNA is TGTGCCAGCAGCCAAATAAGGGCGGGGGAGCAGTACTTC. The chain is built from TRBV16 and TRBJ2-5; the match to TRBD2 covers 7 bases. V lost 2 bases to trimming and J lost 11 bases; unmatched junction nucleotides: 8. Germline V gene lookup returns CDR1 KGHSY and CDR2 FQNENV. This CDR3 contains 13 residues.

The chain joins TRBV7-2 to TRBJ2-1, with 16 bases aligning to TRBD2. V shed 1 base and J 15 bases; nucleotides not matched to a gene: 9. CDR1 and CDR2 (germline): SGHTA, FQGNSA. The CDR3 has 16 amino acids. The CDR3 nucleotides read TGTGCCAGCAGCTTAGGGGGACTAGCGGGGGGGTTTTTAGTGTTCTTC. The encoded protein is CASSLGGLAGGFLVFF.

J is TRBJ2-7 and V is TRBV4-2; TRBD2 matches at 10 bases. J gave up 4 bases and V 0 bases, and 3 bases lay outside the gene matches. From germline, CDR1 is LGHNA and CDR2 YNFKEQ. The CDR3 is 15 residues long. In DNA, the CDR3 is TGTGCCAGCAGCCAAGATGCTAGCGGGAGTTACGAGCAGTACTTC. Translated: CASSQDASGSYEQYF.

V usage is TRBV30 and J usage is TRBJ2-7, with 8 positions matching TRBD1. V lost 4 bases, J lost 5 bases, and 13 bases stayed unmatched. The CDR3 loop spans 15 amino acids. Germline-derived CDR1 and CDR2 are GTSNPN and SVGIG (reference sequence). DNA for the CDR3: TGTGCCTGGAAGATCGGACAGGGCCGAGATCACGAGCAGTACTTC. This codes for CAWKIGQGRDHEQYF.

The chain links TRBV27 to TRBJ2-5; 7 nucleotides align to TRBD1. The CDR3 totals 15 residues. Germline V gives CDR1 MNHEY, CDR2 SMNVEV (reference sequence). V lost 4 bases and J lost 5; bases outside the gene matches: 10. CDR3 loop: CASSSDRQGPETQYF. The CDR3 DNA reads as TGTGCCAGCAGTTCCGATCGACAGGGTCCGGAGACCCAGTACTTC.

J is TRBJ2-3 and V is TRBV19; 13 bases are shared with TRBD2. Germline CDR1 LNHDA, CDR2 SQIVND (reference sequence). The CDR3 covers 13 residues. V gave up 10 bases and J gave up 10 bases; unmatched junction bases: 8. The CDR3: CATGLAGVGAQYF. In nucleotides, the CDR3 is TGTGCCACTGGACTAGCGGGAGTAGGTGCGCAGTATTTT.

The chain combines TRBV7-9 with TRBJ2-3; 9 bases map to TRBD2. Looked up from germline, CDR1 is SEHNR and CDR2 is FQNEAQ (reference sequence). The CDR3 extends over 16 amino acids. V trimming: 5 bases; J trimming: 4 bases; junction bases outside the gene matches: 10. As DNA, the CDR3 is TGTGCCAGCAGCGGATATAGCGGGAGAGGCGCAGATACGCAGTATTTT. Its protein product is CASSGYSGRGADTQYF. Combining the CDR3 with reference TRBV7-9 and TRBJ2-3 gives the whole variable domain DTGVSQNPRHKITKRGQNVTFRCDPISEHNRLYWYRQTLGQGPEFLTYFQNEAQLEKSRLLSDRFSAERPKGSFSTLEIQRTEQGDSAMYLCASSGYSGRGADTQYFGPGTRLTVL.

This chain connects TRBV7-9 to TRBJ2-7, with TRBD2 identical over 8 bases. The CDR3 length is 16 residues. Germline V gene sequence: CDR1 SEHNR, CDR2 FQNEAQ (reference sequence). V lost 5 bases, J lost 5 bases, and 14 bases stayed unmatched. CDR3 coding DNA: TGTGCCAGCAGCCCCCCGCAGGGGACTAGTTCTAACGAGCAGTACTTC. It translates to CASSPPQGTSSNEQYF.

V gene TRBV28 combines with J gene TRBJ2-7; a weak D match, TRBD1 (6 bases). V lost 8 bases, J lost 7 bases, and 21 bases lay in between. The CDR3 length is 14 residues. Germline loops: CDR1 MDHEN, CDR2 SYDVKM. In DNA form, the CDR3 reads TGTGCCAGCTGGACCCCTCAGGGGAGAATGGAGCAGTACTTC. Protein product: CASWTPQGRMEQYF.

The genes are TRBV30 and TRBJ2-7, with unresolved D. V shed 5 bases and J shed 2 bases, with 4 bases lying between them. The CDR3 runs 10 residues. CDR1 is GTSNPN, CDR2 SVGIG, per germline (reference sequence). The CDR3 loop reads CAWDTYEQYF. For the CDR3, the DNA is TGTGCCTGGGACACCTACGAGCAGTACTTC.

The rearrangement uses TRBV6-5 and TRBJ2-1, with 9 bases that match TRBD2. The CDR3 covers 16 residues. With V trimmed by 2 bases and J by 8 bases, 10 bases remained unmatched. CDR1 is MNHEY and CDR2 is SVGAGI in the germline V gene. For the CDR3, the DNA is TGTGCCAGCAGTTACGCGACTAGCGGTTCCGTCGATGAGCAGTTCTTC. This gives the protein CASSYATSGSVDEQFF.

The rearrangement joins TRBV11-2 to TRBJ2-1, with TRBD2 identical over 10 bases. Germline lookup yields CDR1 SGHAT and CDR2 FQNNGV. This CDR3 comprises 18 residues. The V segment lost 5 bases and the J segment 8 bases; nucleotides outside the gene matches: 18. The CDR3 DNA reads as TGTGCCAGCAGCCCCCTTAGGTGGGGACGTAGCGGGAGGTATGAGCAGTTCTTC. Protein: CASSPLRWGRSGRYEQFF.

The CDR3 protein is CASSLDRAEAQYF. CDR3 bases: TGTGCCAGCAGCTTAGACAGAGCCGAGGCCCAGTACTTC. The V call is TRBV14, the J call TRBJ2-5, with D perhaps TRBD1 (5 bases). This CDR3 spans 13 amino acids. The germline V and J ends were trimmed by 5 bases and 9 bases, with 16 bases remaining between them. CDR1 is SGHDN and CDR2 is FVKESK in the germline V gene.

This clone was observed a single time. The chain has TRBV28 and TRBJ2-7, with 9 bases identical to TRBD1. Germline V gene sequence: CDR1 MDHEN, CDR2 SYDVKM. The CDR3 sequence is 15 residues long. V was pared by 4 bases and J by 1 base, with 5 bases of the junction left unmatched. CDR3 sequence (DNA): TGTGCCAGCAGTTCTACAGGGGGCGCTTCCTACGAGCAGTACTTC. This gives the protein CASSSTGGASYEQYF.

The chain carries TRBV6-4 and TRBJ2-5, with TRBD2 matching over 13 bases. This CDR3 comprises 17 residues. Germline trimming cut 6 bases from V and 5 bases from J; bases unmatched to any gene: 12. CDR1 and CDR2 (germline): MRHNA, SNTAGT. The CDR3 DNA reads TGTGCCAGCAGGCCTACTAGCGGGGGGGCCGTTCGGGAGACCCAGTACTTC. Residues: CASRPTSGGAVRETQYF.

The chain links TRBV30 to TRBJ2-1; a weak D match, TRBD2 (7 bases). Germline values: CDR1 GTSNPN, CDR2 SVGIG (reference sequence). Trimming removed 3 bases at V and 6 bases at J, with 21 bases between. This CDR3 is built from 16 residues. The CDR3, as DNA: TGTGCCTGGAGAAGTTTTGGGGGGGCTTTACCCAATGAGCAGTTCTTC. Amino acids: CAWRSFGGALPNEQFF.

This chain links TRBV11-2 with TRBJ2-1; no clear D gene. Trimming took off 5 bases at V and 7 bases at J, with 9 bases between the two ends. This CDR3 is 12 amino acids long. Germline CDR1 is SGHAT and CDR2 is FQNNGV. CDR3 nucleotides: TGTGCCAGCAGCGATGGCGGTAATGAGCAGTTCTTC. Protein: CASSDGGNEQFF.

CDR3: CASSLERGGETQYF. DNA of the CDR3: TGTGCCAGCAGTTTAGAACGGGGGGGCGAGACCCAGTACTTC. V gene TRBV28 combines with J gene TRBJ2-5; 8 nucleotides align to TRBD2. CDR3 length: 14 residues. Per the germline V gene, CDR1 is MDHEN and CDR2 is SYDVKM. V trimming: 2 bases; J trimming: 5 bases; junction bases outside the gene matches: 4.

V usage is TRBV5-1 and J usage is TRBJ1-1; 7 bases are a match to TRBD1. The V gene's germline CDR1 is SGHRS and CDR2 YFSETQ. CDR3 length: 14 amino acids. After removal of 5 bases from V and 3 bases from J, the junction contained 7 bases not matched to a gene. In nucleotides, the CDR3 is TGCGCCAGCAGTCGACAGGGATTTGACACTGAAGCTTTCTTT. This sequence encodes CASSRQGFDTEAFF. The variable domain in full, with the rest retrieved from reference TRBV5-1 and TRBJ1-1, is KAGVTQTPRYLIKTRGQQVTLSCSPISGHRSVSWYQQTPGQGLQFLFEYFSETQRNKGNFPGRFSGRQFSNSRSEMNVSTLELGDSALYLCASSRQGFDTEAFFGQGTRLTVV.

The gene calls are TRBV19 and TRBJ2-7; D might be TRBD2 (6 bases). CDR1 LNHDA and CDR2 SQIVND come from the germline V gene (reference sequence). The CDR3 sequence is 14 residues long. Trimming took 5 bases from V and 1 from J, leaving 12 bases between them. CDR3 nucleotides: TGTGCCAGTAGTCTACCGGGGGTTTCCTACGAGCAGTACTTC. Amino acids: CASSLPGVSYEQYF. The full variable domain, its missing parts supplied by reference TRBV19 and TRBJ2-7, is DGGITQSPKYLFRKEGQNVTLSCEQNLNHDAMYWYRQDPGQGLRLIYYSQIVNDFQKGDIAEGYSVSREKKESFPLTVTSAQKNPTAFYLCASSLPGVSYEQYFGPGTRLTVT.

DNA of the CDR3: TGTGCCAGCAGGTCCGGGACAGGGCGACGTAACACTGAAGCTTTCTTT. Its translation is CASRSGTGRRNTEAFF. The V gene is TRBV28, the J gene TRBJ1-1, with 9 bases lining up with TRBD1. The CDR3 contains 16 residues. After removal of 6 bases from V and 2 bases from J, the junction contained 10 bases not matched to a gene. In germline, CDR1 is MDHEN, CDR2 SYDVKM. Complete variable domain (other parts from reference TRBV28 and TRBJ1-1): DVKVTQSSRYLVKRTGEKVFLECVQDMDHENMFWYRQDPGLGLRLIYFSYDVKMKEKGDIPEGYSVSREKKERFSLILESASTNQTSMYLCASRSGTGRRNTEAFFGQGTRLTVV.

This chain links TRBV27 with TRBJ2-6, with D perhaps matching TRBD1 (6 bases). Germline V gene sequence: CDR1 MNHEY, CDR2 SMNVEV (reference sequence). V was trimmed by 6 bases and J by 2 bases, leaving 17 bases between them. This CDR3 has 17 residues. This CDR3 is CASRTVFRGPGANVLTF. DNA for the CDR3: TGTGCCAGCAGGACAGTTTTCAGGGGCCCTGGGGCCAACGTCCTGACTTTC.